The 19 T cell receptor beta chains below were found in one sample sequenced in a study of T-cell memory formation after mild COVID-19. TCRdb reanalysed the 5' RACE reads using MiXCR and keeps one entry per CDR3 protein. Here the sample spans a few hundred thousand distinct CDR3 sequences, 15% to 20% being singletons. The sample was PBMCs or a T cell subset sorted from them (not recorded which). The receptors come from a man aged 18-30 years who had mild COVID-19 (a few samples of this study predate the infection). Cell type and time point are not known.

The chain carries TRBV4-1 and TRBJ2-3, with 8 nucleotides matching TRBD2. From germline, CDR1 is MGHRA and CDR2 YSYEKL. The CDR3 has 19 residues. Trimming at V came to 4 bases and at J to 2 bases, leaving 17 bases not matched to a gene. CDR3 residues: CASSPRSHIAGKFTDTQYF. As DNA, the CDR3 is TGCGCCAGCAGCCCCCGCTCCCATATAGCGGGGAAGTTCACAGATACGCAGTATTTT.

The chain has TRBV7-8 and TRBJ2-3; no clear D gene. CDR1 SGHVS and CDR2 FQNEAQ come from the germline V gene. V gave up 5 bases and J gave up 4 bases, with 10 bases separating them. The CDR3 spans 13 residues. The CDR3 DNA sequence: TGTGCCAGCAGCCTAGACAACGCAGATACGCAGTATTTT. It is translated as CASSLDNADTQYF.

This clonotype was counted ten times or more. The chain combines TRBV24-1 with TRBJ2-1; possibly TRBD1 or TRBD2 for D (6 bases each). The CDR3 runs 13 residues. The V and J ends lost 8 bases and 12 bases respectively, with 19 bases between them. CDR1 and CDR2 (germline): KGHDR, SFDVKD. The CDR3 DNA is TGTGCCACCATGGGGGGCGCACCTTCCAGGCAGTTCTTC. Its protein product is CATMGGAPSRQFF.

This clonotype came up many times. The chain links TRBV29-1 to TRBJ1-2; 7 bases agree with TRBD1. V lost 7 bases to trimming and J lost 0 bases; unmatched junction nucleotides: 11. The CDR3 covers 15 residues. The germline V gene has CDR1 SQVTM and CDR2 ANQGSEA. CDR3 coding DNA: TGCAGCGCCGAAGGGTTCAGGGGGGCTAACTATGGCTACACCTTC. The encoded protein is CSAEGFRGANYGYTF.

This clonotype appeared many times. This rearrangement joins TRBV4-3 to TRBJ2-3; TRBD1 agrees at 10 bases. Trimming cost V 4 bases and J 1 base; bases outside gene matches: 5. Germline CDR1 is LGHNA and CDR2 is YSLEER. The CDR3 consists of 16 residues. The chain's CDR3 is CASSPQGTGGTDTQYF. The CDR3 DNA follows: TGCGCCAGCAGCCCTCAGGGGACAGGGGGCACAGATACGCAGTATTTT.

This clonotype was recorded a few times. This sequence joins TRBV4-1 and TRBJ2-1, with TRBD2 matching over 7 bases. Germline CDR1 MGHRA, CDR2 YSYEKL. Trimming took 0 bases from V and 7 from J; bases not matched to a gene: 18. The CDR3 covers 19 residues. The CDR3 DNA follows: TGCGCCAGCAGCCAAGATTCGGGAGAAAGACTAGCCGGGGGTAATGAGCAGTTCTTC. As protein: CASSQDSGERLAGGNEQFF.

The V gene is TRBV7-9, the J gene TRBJ2-7, with 7 bases lining up with TRBD1. The CDR3 totals 11 residues. Germline trimming cut 4 bases from V and 11 bases from J; bases unmatched to any gene: 5. Germline V gene data show CDR1 as SEHNR and CDR2 as FQNEAQ (reference sequence). This CDR3 reads CASSSTGYKYV. CDR3 nucleotide sequence: TGTGCCAGCAGCTCGACAGGGTACAAGTACGTC.

The chain uses TRBV20-1 and TRBJ1-4; D is ambiguous. Germline V gives CDR1 DFQATT, CDR2 SNEGSKA (reference sequence). The CDR3 extends over 13 amino acids. V was pared by 6 bases and J by 8 bases, with 16 bases between. CDR3 sequence: CSAGPTLGEKLFF. The CDR3 nucleotides read TGCAGTGCAGGCCCGACCCTAGGGGAAAAACTGTTTTTT.

The gene calls are TRBV2 and TRBJ1-5, with TRBD1 identical over 8 bases. This CDR3 comprises 15 residues. The V gene end was trimmed by 4 bases and the J gene end by 6 bases; junction bases not matched to a gene: 8. The V gene's germline CDR1 is SNHLY and CDR2 FYNNEI. The CDR3 DNA sequence: TGTGCCAGCAGTGGGACAGGGAGAGTCGTTCAGCCCCAGCATTTT. Protein product: CASSGTGRVVQPQHF.

This clonotype was seen a handful of times. The V call is TRBV15, the J call TRBJ2-5; possibly TRBD1 for D (6 bases). V lost 1 base, J lost 4 bases, and 16 bases lay in between. The CDR3 contains 16 residues. Germline lookup yields CDR1 LNHNV and CDR2 YYDKDF (reference sequence). The CDR3 protein is CATSRGLSGARETQYF. Written as DNA, the CDR3 is TGTGCCACCAGCAGAGGGTTGTCAGGGGCGAGAGAGACCCAGTACTTC.

This clonotype has only a few counts. The CDR3, as DNA: TGTGCCAGCAGCCCCACAACAGGTTCTCAAAGGCACACTGAAGCTTTCTTT. Protein product: CASSPTTGSQRHTEAFF. The V call is TRBV11-2, the J call TRBJ1-1, with D possibly being TRBD1 (5 bases). The CDR3 consists of 17 residues. V was trimmed by 5 bases and J by 3 bases, leaving 22 bases between them. The germline CDR1 and CDR2 sequences are SGHAT and FQNNGV.

This clonotype was detected only a few times. CDR3 sequence (DNA): TGTGCCATCGACCTGGGACCGGTGAACACTGAAGCTTTCTTT. Residues: CAIDLGPVNTEAFF. The gene calls are TRBV24-1 and TRBJ1-1, with a possible D match to TRBD1 (5 bases). V was trimmed by 11 bases and J by 0 bases, leaving 15 bases between them. The CDR3 runs 14 residues. The germline CDR1 and CDR2 sequences are KGHDR and SFDVKD.

This clonotype was counted only a few times. The rearrangement uses TRBV7-9 and TRBJ2-5; no reliable D call. From germline, CDR1 is SEHNR and CDR2 FQNEAQ (reference sequence). The CDR3 spans 14 residues. Trimming took off 9 bases at V and 5 bases at J, with 19 bases between the two ends. DNA for the CDR3: TGTGCCAGTAAACGAGTGACGGCCCTGGAGACCCAGTACTTC. Protein: CASKRVTALETQYF.

CDR3 amino acids: CASSFGSGNEKLFF. The CDR3 bases are TGCGCCAGCAGCTTTGGGAGCGGAAATGAAAAACTGTTTTTT. This rearrangement joins TRBV5-1 to TRBJ1-4; D gene uncertain. The germline V gene has CDR1 SGHRS and CDR2 YFSETQ. This CDR3 region has 14 residues. Trimming took off 2 bases at V and 5 bases at J, with 10 bases between the two ends.

This chain connects TRBV30 to TRBJ2-7, with D possibly being TRBD2 (5 bases). The germline V and J ends were trimmed by 0 bases and 0 bases, with 12 bases remaining between them. Germline-derived CDR1 and CDR2 are GTSNPN and SVGIG (reference sequence). The CDR3 runs 15 residues. CDR3 residues: CAWSVGGFSSYEQYF. Here the CDR3 DNA reads TGTGCCTGGAGTGTGGGCGGGTTTAGCTCCTACGAGCAGTACTTC. The full variable domain, completed using reference TRBV30 and TRBJ2-7, is SQTIHQWPATLVQPVGSPLSLECTVEGTSNPNLYWYRQAAGRGLQLLFYSVGIGQISSEVPQNLSASRPQDRQFILSSKKLLLSDSGFYLCAWSVGGFSSYEQYFGPGTRLTVT.

This clonotype showed up many times. One end of the junction does not line up with germline, which may come from a read error. The chain uses TRBV5-1 and TRBJ2-3, with 7 bases lining up with TRBD2. CDR1 and CDR2 (germline): SGHRS, YFSETQ. The CDR3 runs to 14 residues. CDR3 protein: CASSLTSGTDTQYF. The CDR3 DNA sequence: TGTGCCAGCAGCTTAACTAGCGGCACAGATACGCAGTATTTT.

This clonotype has more than one count but fewer than ten. This sequence joins TRBV20-1 and TRBJ2-5; 10 bases fit TRBD2. This CDR3 is built from 16 residues. V was clipped by 3 bases and J by 3 bases; unmatched bases: 10. Germline CDR1 is DFQATT and CDR2 is SNEGSKA (reference sequence). The CDR3 bases are TGCAGTGCTAGGGCACAAAGCGGGGGGGTCAAAGAGACCCAGTACTTC. It specifies CSARAQSGGVKETQYF.

This clonotype has just a few counts. The rearrangement links TRBV4-3 to TRBJ2-1; the match to TRBD1 covers 12 bases. This CDR3 comprises 15 residues. V was clipped by 4 bases and J by 9 bases; unmatched bases: 7. Germline loops: CDR1 LGHNA, CDR2 YSLEER. The chain's CDR3 is CASSPVGQGAGEQFF. The CDR3, as DNA: TGCGCCAGCAGCCCGGTGGGACAGGGGGCTGGTGAGCAGTTCTTC.

This clonotype was seen a handful of times. This rearrangement joins TRBV6-6 to TRBJ2-7; D might be TRBD1 (5 bases). Germline CDR1 reads MNHNY; CDR2 reads SVGAGI (reference sequence). Trimming shortened V by 6 bases and J by 2 bases, and 8 bases separated the two germline ends. This CDR3 comprises 12 residues. The CDR3 is CASRSTAYEQYF. CDR3 nucleotides: TGTGCCAGCAGATCGACAGCCTACGAGCAGTACTTC.